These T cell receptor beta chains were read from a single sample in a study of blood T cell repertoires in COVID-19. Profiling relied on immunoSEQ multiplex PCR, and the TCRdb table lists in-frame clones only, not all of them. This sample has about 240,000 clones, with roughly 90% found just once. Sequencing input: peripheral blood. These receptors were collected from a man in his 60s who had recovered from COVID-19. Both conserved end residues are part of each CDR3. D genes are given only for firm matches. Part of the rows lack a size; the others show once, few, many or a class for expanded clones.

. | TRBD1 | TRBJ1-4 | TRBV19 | TGTGCCAGTAGTGGGGACCAGGGGGCGCCTGGAAAACTGTTTTTT | CASSGDQGAPGKLFF
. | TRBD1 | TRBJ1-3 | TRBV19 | TGTGCCAGTAGTCCCTTCGGACAGGACGGAAACACCATATATTTT | CASSPFGQDGNTIYF
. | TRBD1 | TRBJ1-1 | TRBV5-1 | TGCGCCAGCAGCAGCAGGACAGGGAGCAAGTTTAGCGGCACTGAAGCTTTCTTT | CASSSRTGSKFSGTEAFF
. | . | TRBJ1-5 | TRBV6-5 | TGTGCCAGCAGAAGACAGACCAATCAGCCCCAGCATTTT | CASRRQTNQPQHF
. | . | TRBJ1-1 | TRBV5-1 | TGCGCCAGCAGCTTCGTGCAGGGTAACACTGAAGCTTTCTTT | CASSFVQGNTEAFF
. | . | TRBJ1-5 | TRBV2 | TGTGCCAGCTTCACGGGGAGGCAGGGTAATCAGCCCCAGCATTTT | CASFTGRQGNQPQHF
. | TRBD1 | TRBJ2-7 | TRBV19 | TGTGCCAGTAGTGTGGACAGGGGAGGGTCCTACGAGCAGTACTTC | CASSVDRGGSYEQYF
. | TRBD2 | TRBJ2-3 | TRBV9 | TGTGCCAGCAGCATCCTTAGCGGGGGGTTGGCTACGCAGTATTTT | CASSILSGGLATQYF
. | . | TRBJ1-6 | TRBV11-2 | TGTGCCAGCACCCCCCCGGGGAGGAATTCACCCCTCCACTTT | CASTPPGRNSPLHF
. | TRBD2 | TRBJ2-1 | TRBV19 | TGTGCCAGTACCCCCCTGGGGACTAGCGGGGGGAATGAGCAGTTCTTC | CASTPLGTSGGNEQFF
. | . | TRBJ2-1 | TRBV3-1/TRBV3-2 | TGTGCCAGCAGCCAAGCGGGGGGCATGGAGCTCTTC | CASSQAGGMELF
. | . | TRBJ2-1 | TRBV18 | TGTGCCAGCTCACTATCACAGGGATACAATGAGCAGTTCTTC | CASSLSQGYNEQFF
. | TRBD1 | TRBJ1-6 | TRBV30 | TGTGCCTGGAGTCCCTCAGGGGGCAGATATAATTCACCCCTCCACTTT | CAWSPSGGRYNSPLHF
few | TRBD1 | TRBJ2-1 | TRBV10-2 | TGCGCCAGCAGTGACCGGGACAGGGGGCGGAATGAGCAGTTCTTC | CASSDRDRGRNEQFF
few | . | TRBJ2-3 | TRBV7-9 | TGTGCCAGCAGCAGGACTACCCCGGATACGCAGTATTTT | CASSRTTPDTQYF
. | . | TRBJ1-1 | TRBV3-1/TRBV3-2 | TGTGCCAGCAGTCATTTGGGGCGTGAAGCTTTCTTT | CASSHLGREAFF
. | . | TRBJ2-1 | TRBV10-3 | TGTGCCATCAGGGCCGGGACTGACCCTCTCGTCAATGAGCAGTTCTTC | CAIRAGTDPLVNEQFF
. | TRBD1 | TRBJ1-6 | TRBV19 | TGTGCCAGTAGTATGGGGACAGCTAATTCACCCCTCCACTTT | CASSMGTANSPLHF
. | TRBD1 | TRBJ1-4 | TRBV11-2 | TGTGCCAGCAGCACGCGACAGGGAGAGGATGAAAAACTGTTTTTT | CASSTRQGEDEKLFF
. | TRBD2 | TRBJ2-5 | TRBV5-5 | TGTGCCAGCAGCGTAACTAGCGGGGGAGTACAAGAGACCCAGTACTTC | CASSVTSGGVQETQYF
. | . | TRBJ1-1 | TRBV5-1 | TGCGCCAGCAGCTTGGCCCGGGGAGTACCTGAAGCTTTCTTT | CASSLARGVPEAFF
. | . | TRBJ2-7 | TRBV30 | TGTGCCTGGAGTCTCGATAGGGGGATCTACGAGCAGTACTTC | CAWSLDRGIYEQYF
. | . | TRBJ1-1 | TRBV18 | TGTGCCAGCTCACCCAACTCTGAAGCTTTCTTT | CASSPNSEAFF
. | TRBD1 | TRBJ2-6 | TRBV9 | TGTGCCAGCAGCGTGAGGGGGCAGTCAAGCGTCCTGACTTTC | CASSVRGQSSVLTF
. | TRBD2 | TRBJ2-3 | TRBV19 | TGTGCCAGTAGTTTCCAATCGGGACTAGCGGGGGGGCCTCCAGATACGCAGTATTTT | CASSFQSGLAGGPPDTQYF
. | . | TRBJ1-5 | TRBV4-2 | TGTGCCAGCAGCCTTACAATCAATAGCAATCAGCCCCAGCATTTT | CASSLTINSNQPQHF
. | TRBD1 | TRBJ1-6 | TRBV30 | TGTGCCTGGAGCCCCGGGACAGGGGGTTCACCCCTCCACTTT | CAWSPGTGGSPLHF
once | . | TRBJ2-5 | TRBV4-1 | TGCGCCAGCAGCCAAGATGAGGATACCCAGTACTTC | CASSQDEDTQYF
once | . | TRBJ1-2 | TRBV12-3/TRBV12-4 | TGTGCCAGCAGTTTCTCTCGCTATGGCTACACCTTC | CASSFSRYGYTF
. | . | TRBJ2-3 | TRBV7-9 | TGTGCCAGCAGCCCTCCCACAGATACGCAGTATTTT | CASSPPTDTQYF
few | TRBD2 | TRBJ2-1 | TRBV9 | TGTGCCAGCAGCGTAGTACCTGCCGGGGGGGAGCAGTTCTTC | CASSVVPAGGEQFF
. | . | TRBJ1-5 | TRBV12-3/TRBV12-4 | TGTGCCAGCAGTTTTACAGGGTCTCAGCCCCAGCATTTT | CASSFTGSQPQHF
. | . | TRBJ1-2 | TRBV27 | TGTGCCAGACGCCCGACAGGAAACTATGGCTACACCTTC | CARRPTGNYGYTF
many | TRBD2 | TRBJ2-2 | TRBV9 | TGTGCCAGCAGCGTAGACCTAGCGGGGGGTTCTGGCGGGGAGCTGTTTTTT | CASSVDLAGGSGGELFF
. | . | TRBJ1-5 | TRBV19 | TGTGCCAGTAGTATGGGGAGAGGGGGTCAGCCCCAGCATTTT | CASSMGRGGQPQHF
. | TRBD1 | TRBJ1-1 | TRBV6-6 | TGTGCCAGCAGCCCGGACAGGGCTGGGATGAACACTGAAGCTTTCTTT | CASSPDRAGMNTEAFF
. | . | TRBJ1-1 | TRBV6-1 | TGTGCCAGCAGTGAAGTTAGGACAGTGAACACTGAAGCTTTCTTT | CASSEVRTVNTEAFF
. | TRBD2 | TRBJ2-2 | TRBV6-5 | TGTGCCAGCAGTTACTCTAGCGGGGGGCGGGAGCTGTTTTTT | CASSYSSGGRELFF
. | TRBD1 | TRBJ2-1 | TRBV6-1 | TGTGCCAGCAGTGCCCCCGGGAACGGACAGGTATACAATGAGCAGTTCTTC | CASSAPGNGQVYNEQFF
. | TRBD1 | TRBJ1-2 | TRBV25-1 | TGTGCCAGCAGGGGACAGGGGGAGCAGTATGGCTACACCTTC | CASRGQGEQYGYTF
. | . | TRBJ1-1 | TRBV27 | TGTGCCAGAAGGACAGCGAACACTGAAGCTTTCTTT | CARRTANTEAFF